The 22 T cell receptor beta chains given below trace back to one sample, sequenced in a study of T-cell memory formation after mild COVID-19 (dated by TCRdb to about 2021). Library method: 5' RACE. This sample was sequenced with an Illumina NovaSeq 6000. TCRdb cleaned the public reads at Q25 with fastp, built clones with MiXCR and kept in-frame beta chains. Rows with a matching CDR3 protein are joined into one entry that keeps the most common DNA and genes. The sample table holds approximately 350,000 distinct CDR3 sequences, of which roughly 13% were seen once. In total, the top ten clones hold 20% to 25% of the sample. The sample was PBMCs or a T cell subset sorted from them (not recorded which). These receptor sequences come from a man aged 18 to 30 who had mild COVID-19 (a few samples of this study predate the infection). The sample titles of this study are shuffled in the database, so cell type and time point are left out; the donor was told from shared clones.

This clonotype was counted ten times or more. The chain links TRBV24-1 to TRBJ2-2; the D gene is possibly TRBD1 (5 bases). Germline V gene lookup returns CDR1 KGHDR and CDR2 SFDVKD. The V and J ends lost 3 bases and 1 base respectively, with 8 bases between them. This CDR3 is built from 15 residues. As DNA, the CDR3 is TGTGCCACCAGTGATGGACACCTGAACACCGGGGAGCTGTTTTTT. Protein: CATSDGHLNTGELFF.

This clonotype appeared a few times. The J gene is TRBJ2-1, the V gene TRBV12-3 or TRBV12-4, with TRBD1 matching over 7 bases. This CDR3 has 14 amino acids. V dropped 7 bases and J dropped 2; count of bases not matched to a gene: 5. The CDR3 bases are TGTGCCAGCACCTCTACAGGGGCCTACAATGAGCAGTTCTTC. Translation: CASTSTGAYNEQFF.

The chain joins TRBV5-1 to TRBJ1-6, with 8 nucleotides matching TRBD1. Trimming removed 3 bases from V and 3 bases from J; junction bases left unmatched: 2. The CDR3 covers 15 residues. Germline CDR1 and CDR2: SGHRS and YFSETQ. For the CDR3, the DNA is TGCGCCAGCAGCTCGGACAGGGTCTATAATTCACCCCTCCACTTT. Protein product: CASSSDRVYNSPLHF. The whole variable domain, remainder taken from reference TRBV5-1 and TRBJ1-6, is KAGVTQTPRYLIKTRGQQVTLSCSPISGHRSVSWYQQTPGQGLQFLFEYFSETQRNKGNFPGRFSGRQFSNSRSEMNVSTLELGDSALYLCASSSDRVYNSPLHFGNGTRLTVT.

In this sample, this clonotype turned up a few times. The V gene is TRBV20-1, the J gene TRBJ2-6; 8 bases align to TRBD1. This CDR3 has 15 residues. Germline lookup yields CDR1 DFQATT and CDR2 SNEGSKA (reference sequence). Unmatched junction bases numbered 3, after V lost 5 bases and J lost 0 bases. CDR3 DNA: TGCAGTGCTTCCACAGGGGGCTCTGGGGCCAACGTCCTGACTTTC. Translation gives CSASTGGSGANVLTF.

This clonotype was counted a few times. The V gene is TRBV5-5, the J gene TRBJ2-5, with 14 bases matching TRBD2. Germline V gene lookup returns CDR1 SGHKS and CDR2 YYEKEE (reference sequence). The V and J ends lost 0 bases and 4 bases, in that order; junction bases with no gene match: 8. This CDR3 has 18 amino acids. This CDR3 is CASSLGTSGGSGGETQYF. The CDR3 DNA reads TGTGCCAGCAGCTTGGGGACTAGCGGGGGGTCCGGGGGAGAGACCCAGTACTTC.

This chain uses TRBV27 with TRBJ2-7, with 7 nucleotides matching TRBD1. The CDR3 runs to 13 residues. The trim removed 6 bases at V and 3 bases at J, leaving 5 bases unmatched. CDR1 is MNHEY and CDR2 is SMNVEV in the germline V gene (reference sequence). The CDR3 reads CASRRTGDYEQYF. The CDR3 nucleotides read TGTGCCAGCAGGCGGACAGGAGACTACGAGCAGTACTTC.

This clonotype was detected many times. The chain recombines TRBV5-1 with TRBJ2-5; D may be TRBD2 (6 bases). The V gene's germline CDR1 is SGHRS and CDR2 YFSETQ. The CDR3 has 12 residues. V lost 4 bases and J 5 bases, leaving 9 bases between the germline ends. The chain's CDR3 is CASSPGVETQYF. As DNA, the CDR3 is TGCGCCAGCAGCCCGGGGGTGGAGACCCAGTACTTC.

The chain employs TRBV15 and TRBJ2-3; TRBD1 or TRBD2 may be the D gene (5 bases each). The germline V gene encodes CDR1 LNHNV and CDR2 YYDKDF (reference sequence). This CDR3 region has 14 residues. Trimming left V 6 bases short and J 2 bases short, with 12 bases between. The CDR3 nucleotides are TGTGCCACCAGTAGGGACGGCTTCACAGATACGCAGTATTTT. Translation: CATSRDGFTDTQYF.

This clonotype was detected ten times or more. The chain recombines TRBV6-2 or TRBV6-3 with TRBJ2-1; weak D call: TRBD1 (5 bases). The CDR3 spans 13 residues. Germline-derived CDR1 and CDR2 are MNHEY and SVGEGT. The ends were cut back, 6 bases at V and 3 bases at J, with 9 bases in the middle. DNA of the CDR3: TGTGCCAGCAGCTTGACAGTCTACAATGAGCAGTTCTTC. It yields the protein CASSLTVYNEQFF.

This clonotype showed up many times. This chain connects TRBV15 to TRBJ2-1; 8 bases are a match to TRBD2. Germline CDR1 LNHNV, CDR2 YYDKDF (reference sequence). V gave up 3 bases and J gave up 5 bases; unmatched junction bases: 9. This CDR3 has 16 amino acids. CDR3 nucleotides: TGTGCCACCAGCAGGGCCCGGGGGGGGTCGGACAATGAGCAGTTCTTC. Encoded protein: CATSRARGGSDNEQFF.

The chain recombines TRBV20-1 with TRBJ2-3, with 9 bases matching TRBD2. Trimming took 4 bases from V and 1 from J; bases not matched to a gene: 12. Germline-derived CDR1 and CDR2 are DFQATT and SNEGSKA (reference sequence). The CDR3 length is 17 residues. Here the CDR3 DNA reads TGCAGTGCTAACCGGCCTAGCGGGGTATACGGCACAGATACGCAGTATTTT. Its protein product is CSANRPSGVYGTDTQYF.

The V gene is TRBV29-1, the J gene TRBJ2-1; 7 bases map to TRBD2. The ends lost 4 bases at V and 2 bases at J; junction bases unmatched: 11. In germline, CDR1 is SQVTM, CDR2 ANQGSEA. This CDR3 region has 16 residues. The CDR3 DNA is TGCAGCGTTGTGCCCGCGGGCGGGGGAGCCTACAATGAGCAGTTCTTC. Protein product: CSVVPAGGGAYNEQFF.

Only a few counts were recorded for this clonotype. The chain recombines TRBV4-3 with TRBJ1-1; TRBD1 might be the D (5 bases). V was cut by 4 bases and J by 0 bases, with 12 bases left in between. Germline CDR1 reads LGHNA; CDR2 reads YSLEER. CDR3 size: 15 residues. In DNA form, the CDR3 reads TGCGCCAGCAGCCCCTCGGGAGGGGTGAACACTGAAGCTTTCTTT. Translating it yields CASSPSGGVNTEAFF.

In this sample, this clonotype turned up a few times. The chain links TRBV7-2 to TRBJ1-2; no definite D call. Germline CDR1 is SGHTA and CDR2 is FQGNSA. Trimming stripped 5 bases from V and 7 bases from J, with 14 bases between. This CDR3 contains 13 residues. CDR3 bases: TGTGCCAGCAGCCCGAGGCAGTCGTCTGGCTACACCTTC. The encoded protein is CASSPRQSSGYTF.

The rearrangement uses TRBV30 and TRBJ2-7; D is unclear. The CDR3 has 14 amino acids. The V gene lost 0 bases and the J gene lost 2 bases, with 11 bases spanning the gap. CDR1 is GTSNPN, CDR2 SVGIG, per germline (reference sequence). The CDR3 sequence is CAWSVGAGAYEQYF. CDR3 sequence (DNA): TGTGCCTGGAGTGTAGGCGCTGGGGCCTACGAGCAGTACTTC.

The chain combines TRBV20-1 with TRBJ2-3, with no clear D. The CDR3 covers 14 residues. Between the trimmed V and J ends, which lost 6 bases and 0 bases, there was a span of 13 bases. Germline assignment: CDR1 DFQATT and CDR2 SNEGSKA (reference sequence). The CDR3 is CSATDPRSTDTQYF. The CDR3 DNA follows: TGCAGTGCAACTGATCCCCGGAGCACAGATACGCAGTATTTT.

Only a few counts were recorded for this clonotype. The V and J genes are TRBV10-3 and TRBJ2-7, with TRBD1 as a possible D gene (6 bases). Trimming pared 0 bases from V and 6 bases from J, leaving 12 bases between. Per germline, CDR1 ENHRY and CDR2 SYGVKD. The CDR3 runs to 14 residues. The CDR3 sequence is CAISESNREGEQYV. The CDR3 nucleotides are TGTGCCATCAGTGAGTCGAACAGGGAAGGCGAGCAGTACGTC.

This chain joins TRBV7-9 and TRBJ2-7; the D is unclear. Between the trimmed V and J ends, which lost 5 bases and 4 bases, there was a span of 30 bases. The germline CDR1 and CDR2 sequences are SEHNR and FQNEAQ (reference sequence). This CDR3 region has 19 residues. CDR3 coding DNA: TGTGCCAGCAGCCTCGTCCTACCTCGCCAGTGCCATCTTGTGTACGAGCAGTACGTC. As protein: CASSLVLPRQCHLVYEQYV.

This clonotype has a handful of counts. This sequence joins TRBV5-1 and TRBJ2-3; 9 bases align to TRBD1. Germline V CDR1 and CDR2: SGHRS, YFSETQ. This CDR3 has 13 amino acids. Germline trimming cut 5 bases from V and 4 bases from J; bases unmatched to any gene: 2. In nucleotides, the CDR3 is TGCGCCAGCAGATGGACAGGGGCAGATACGCAGTATTTT. This gives the protein CASRWTGADTQYF.

The V gene is TRBV6-2 or TRBV6-3, the J gene TRBJ2-3; TRBD2 aligns across 14 bases. J lost 2 bases, V lost 6 bases, and 7 bases had no gene match. The CDR3 is 17 amino acids. The germline gives CDR1 MNHEY, CDR2 SVGEGT. Written as DNA, the CDR3 is TGTGCCAGCAGCCGCAGGACTAGCGGGGGGCTCACAGATACGCAGTATTTT. It encodes CASSRRTSGGLTDTQYF.

This clonotype was observed a few times. The CDR3 DNA follows: TGTGCCAGCAGCCATGGCCGCGGCGAGAGGACCTCACCCCTCCACTTT. Residues: CASSHGRGERTSPLHF. This chain joins TRBV3-1 and TRBJ1-6; D is ambiguous. The V and J ends lost 3 bases and 10 bases respectively, with 19 bases between them. The germline gives CDR1 LGHDT, CDR2 YNNKEL (reference sequence). This CDR3 is 16 amino acids long.

The gene calls are TRBV29-1 and TRBJ2-7, with 7 bases matching TRBD1. This CDR3 comprises 13 residues. The V segment lost 5 bases and the J segment 7 bases; nucleotides outside the gene matches: 11. Germline V gives CDR1 SQVTM, CDR2 ANQGSEA. CDR3 coding DNA: TGCAGCGTTAATAGAGAGGGGGCGAGTGAGCAGTACGTC. This codes for CSVNREGASEQYV.